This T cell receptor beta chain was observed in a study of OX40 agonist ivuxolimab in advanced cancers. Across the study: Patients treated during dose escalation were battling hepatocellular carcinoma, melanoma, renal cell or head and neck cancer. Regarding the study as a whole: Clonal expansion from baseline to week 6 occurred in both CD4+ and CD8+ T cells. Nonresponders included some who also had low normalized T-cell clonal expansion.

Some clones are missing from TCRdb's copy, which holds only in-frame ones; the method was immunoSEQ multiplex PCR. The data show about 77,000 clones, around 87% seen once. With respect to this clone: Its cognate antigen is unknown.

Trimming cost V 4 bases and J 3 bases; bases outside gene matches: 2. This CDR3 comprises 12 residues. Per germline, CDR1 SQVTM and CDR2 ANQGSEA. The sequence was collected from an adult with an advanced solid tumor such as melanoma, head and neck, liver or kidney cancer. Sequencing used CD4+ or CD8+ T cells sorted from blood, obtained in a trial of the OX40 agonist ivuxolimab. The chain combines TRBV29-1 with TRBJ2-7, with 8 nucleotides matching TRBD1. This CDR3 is CSVAGTGYEQYF. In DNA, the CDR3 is TGCAGCGTTGCGGGGACAGGCTACGAGCAGTACTTC.